This TCR beta chain was captured in a study of T cells after yellow fever vaccination. General observations from the study: FACS-sorted repertoires might harbor abundant contaminating clonotypes from the bulk population.

The TCR cDNA carried a universal primer site and UMIs from 5'RACE template switching. Each CDR3 protein is one row after TCRdb ran MiXCR on the 5' RACE reads. Of some 340,000 distinct CDR3 sequences listed, about 10% are singletons. This clonotype has a handful of counts. Antigen: not known. Specimen: CD4+ T cells sorted from PBMCs, collected 45 days after the yellow fever booster vaccination. The clonotype was recovered from a man aged 18 to 29 who received the YFV17D yellow fever vaccine.

CDR3 protein: CAISEGLATGELFF. In nucleotides, the CDR3 is TGTGCCATCAGTGAGGGACTAGCTACCGGGGAGCTGTTTTTT. The chain has TRBV10-3 and TRBJ2-2; TRBD2 matches 8 bases. The CDR3 has 14 residues. V was pared by 2 bases and J by 5 bases, with 1 base of the junction left unmatched. CDR1 is ENHRY, CDR2 SYGVKD, per germline.